The 3 T cell receptor beta chains below were found in one sample sequenced in a study of shared T cell receptors in the human thymus. Measured with immunoSEQ multiplex PCR; TCRdb has only the in-frame clones, and not every one. The table has over 450,000 clones, about four fifths seen once. This sample was also put to use in a study of human thymus T cells.

The sequenced sample consisted of thymocytes. The source is a boy in the first two years of life with a congenital heart defect.

The chain couples TRBV4-3 to TRBJ1-1; 7 positions match TRBD1. The length of the CDR3 is 13 residues. Trimming cost V 2 bases and J 4 bases; bases outside gene matches: 1. In germline, CDR1 is LGHNA, CDR2 YSLEER. The CDR3 spells CASSQYRGTEAFF. DNA for the CDR3: TGCGCCAGCAGCCAATACAGGGGCACTGAAGCTTTCTTT.

The rearrangement uses TRBV12-5 and TRBJ1-5; D call uncertain. Looked up from germline, CDR1 is LGHNT and CDR2 is FRNRAP. V was trimmed by 4 bases and J by 0 bases, leaving 10 bases between them. The CDR3 is 15 residues long. The CDR3 is CASGWIDSSNQPQHF. The CDR3 nucleotides read TGTGCTAGTGGTTGGATTGACTCTAGCAATCAGCCCCAGCATTTT.

The chain carries TRBV29-1 and TRBJ2-5, with no clear D. The DNA end is more similar to TRBJ2-7, so the J call may be wrong. The CDR3 runs to 12 residues. Germline loops: CDR1 SQVTM, CDR2 ANQGSEA. CDR3 sequence: CSVEASHYEQYF. CDR3 DNA: TGCAGCGTTGAAGCCTCCCACTACGAGCAGTACTTC.